The clone carrying this T cell receptor (beta chain) was seen repeatedly, ten times or more. Its target is not known. The data stem from a study of read filtering for tumor transcriptome and immune sequencing. Across the study: 8 or 9 patients were R-ISS I, roughly 17 were R-ISS II, more than five were R-ISS III. Transcriptome libraries were built from DNase-treated RNA. Study observations and caveats: The CD138-negative fraction was mixed bone marrow immune cells, not pure T cells.

Molecular barcoded adaptors covering alpha/delta and beta/gamma chains were used on 400 ng RNA. MiXCR, run by TCRdb on the reads, gives a single entry per CDR3 protein. The top ten clones hold roughly 14% of a sample with roughly 46,000 distinct CDR3 sequences, roughly 12% of them seen once. Bone marrow was sampled from every patient at the time of active disease. Trimming took 5 bases from V and 7 from J, leaving 17 bases between them. Germline CDR1 reads SEHNR; CDR2 reads FQNEAQ (reference sequence). The CDR3 totals 15 residues. The receptor was derived from a donor aged 40 or older with multiple myeloma. Sequenced: a population of CD138-negative cells sorted from bone marrow. The chain links TRBV7-9 to TRBJ2-2; D might be TRBD1 or TRBD2, each matching 5 bases. The CDR3 DNA sequence: TGTGCCAGCAGCCGATCTGAGGGGAAAGACGGGGAGCTGTTTTTT. It translates to CASSRSEGKDGELFF. Using reference TRBV7-9 and TRBJ2-2 for the parts outside the CDR3, the full variable domain is DTGVSQNPRHKITKRGQNVTFRCDPISEHNRLYWYRQTLGQGPEFLTYFQNEAQLEKSRLLSDRFSAERPKGSFSTLEIQRTEQGDSAMYLCASSRSEGKDGELFFGEGSRLTVL.